The present TCR beta chain was sequenced within a study of regulatory T cells in long-lasting Graves disease. Arm-PCR of CDR3 regions with iRepertoire HTBI primers generated TCR beta libraries. TCRdb re-derived calls from the multiplex PCR reads in MiXCR, one entry per CDR3 protein. The data contain some 330,000 distinct CDR3 sequences, roughly 10% of them singletons. Time point defined: newly diagnosed GD, antithyroid drugs for less than 3 months. With RNA extracted from PBMCs as input, the TCR library was made. This clonotype showed up many times. V lost 3 bases and J lost 8; bases outside the gene matches: 4. CDR1 SGHDT and CDR2 YYEEEE come from the germline V gene. This CDR3 spans 13 amino acids. A further study also used this sample, focusing on T cells in Graves' hyperthyroidism and ophthalmopathy. That study reports: Aged 18 to 65, the patients had hyperthyroidism that was newly diagnosed and had lasted under 2 months. Carried out on the TCR CDR3, a first-round RT-PCR used the HTBI primer set.

The sequence came from a woman aged 18-29 years with Graves disease. This chain uses TRBV5-6 with TRBJ1-5, with 8 bases fitting TRBD1. Sample: peripheral blood mononuclear cells (PBMCs), taken at new diagnosis, from a patient treated with antithyroid drugs. Here the CDR3 DNA reads TGTGCCAGCAGCTGGGGACAGGCTGAGCCCCAGCATTTT. It yields the protein CASSWGQAEPQHF.